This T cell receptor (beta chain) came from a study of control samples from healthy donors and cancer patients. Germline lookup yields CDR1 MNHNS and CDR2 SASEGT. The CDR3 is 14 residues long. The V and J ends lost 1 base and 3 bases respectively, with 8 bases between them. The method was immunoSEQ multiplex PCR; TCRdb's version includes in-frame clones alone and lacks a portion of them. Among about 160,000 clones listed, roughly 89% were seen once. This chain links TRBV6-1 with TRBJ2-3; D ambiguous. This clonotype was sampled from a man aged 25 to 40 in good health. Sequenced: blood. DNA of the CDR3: TGTGCCAGCAGTGAAGTTTCAGTGACAGATACGCAGTATTTT. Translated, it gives CASSEVSVTDTQYF.